This T cell receptor beta chain was observed in a study of glioma-infiltrating T cells. Using RNA template, CDR3s of TCR alpha and beta were amplified with iRepertoire arm-PCR. Input was roughly 85-450 ng of tissue mRNA or PBMC total RNA. TCRdb re-called the multiplex PCR reads with MiXCR, one entry per CDR3 protein. Counted here are about 5,800 distinct CDR3 sequences, under 30% occurring once; the ten biggest clones make up under 15%. This clonotype rates as medium-sized (0.01 to 0.1%). What it binds is not known. Whole-study results and caveats: Tissue-blood divergence was below expectation in non-neoplastic patients, above in gliomas. Very few CDR3 sequences were shared between tissue and blood.

With V trimmed by 6 bases and J by 9 bases, 4 bases remained unmatched. This CDR3 spans 11 amino acids. The chain carries TRBV12-3 or TRBV12-4 and TRBJ2-5; TRBD2 matches at 7 bases. Sequences were obtained from glioma tissue, nonneoplastic brain tissue, or PBMCs (not recorded which). The TCR originated in a human donor with low-grade glioma or glioblastoma, undergoing nonglioma brain surgery, or in good health (not recorded which). The CDR3 loop reads CASRGGEAQYF. The CDR3 DNA reads as TGTGCCAGCAGGGGGGGGGAGGCCCAGTACTTC.